Presented here are 30 T cell receptor beta chains from one specimen sequenced in a study of CD8 T cells in ankylosing spondylitis. TCRdb reanalysed the 5' RACE reads using MiXCR and keeps one entry per CDR3 protein. This table holds 120,000 to 150,000 distinct CDR3 sequences, approximately 9.2% found once. The sample was synovial fluid, either unsorted or a sorted T cell fraction (not recorded which). All receptors come from a male donor with ankylosing spondylitis.

The table lists this clonotype with many counts. The V gene is TRBV12-3 or TRBV12-4, the J gene TRBJ2-2; D is ambiguous. The CDR3 is 15 residues long. V lost 2 bases to trimming and J lost 1 base, with 8 bases between them. The CDR3 DNA is TGTGCCAGCAGTTTATCCCAGGTGAACACCGGGGAGCTGTTTTTT. Translating gives CASSLSQVNTGELFF.

This clonotype was counted a few times. V and J are TRBV6-2 or TRBV6-3 and TRBJ2-6; D uncertain. This CDR3 spans 20 amino acids. Germline V gene data show CDR1 as MNHEY and CDR2 as SVGEGT. Trimming stripped 0 bases from V and 0 bases from J, with 18 bases between. The CDR3 DNA sequence: TGTGCCAGCAGTTACTCCCCCCTGGCTTCGGGCAGCTCTGGGGCCAACGTCCTGACTTTC. Its translation: CASSYSPLASGSSGANVLTF.

In this sample, this clonotype turned up many times. This rearrangement joins TRBV2 to TRBJ2-1; 8 bases line up with TRBD2. CDR3 size: 14 residues. CDR1 is SNHLY, CDR2 FYNNEI, per germline. The junction had 10 bases not matched to a gene; V was cut back by 8 bases and J by 7 bases. For the CDR3, the DNA is TGTGCCAGCCCGGGACTAGGTTCGTGGAATGAGCAGTTCTTC. Its translation: CASPGLGSWNEQFF.

This clonotype occurred a few times. The V call is TRBV27, the J call TRBJ2-5; TRBD2 is a possible D gene (5 bases). Germline CDR1 reads MNHEY; CDR2 reads SMNVEV (reference sequence). Trimming removed 5 bases at V and 7 bases at J, with 17 bases between. The CDR3 contains 14 residues. CDR3 bases: TGTGCCAGCAGTGCCACCTGGGAGTATGGGACCCAGTACTTC. Translation gives CASSATWEYGTQYF.

This clonotype was seen at least ten times. CDR3 in amino acids: CASNPTGPTSYEQYF. The CDR3 region has the DNA TGTGCCAGCAACCCGACAGGACCGACTTCATACGAGCAGTACTTC. This chain connects TRBV28 to TRBJ2-7; TRBD1 is a possible D gene (6 bases). The CDR3 is made up of 15 amino acids. CDR1 and CDR2 (germline): MDHEN, SYDVKM. V was trimmed by 7 bases and J by 4 bases, leaving 20 bases between them.

Turning to this clonotype: This may stem from a read error, because a much larger clone lies one nucleotide away. The J gene is TRBJ2-1, the V gene TRBV5-1; D possibly corresponds to TRBD2 (5 bases). CDR3 length equals 14 residues. Trimming took off 3 bases at V and 8 bases at J, with 15 bases between the two ends. From germline, CDR1 is SGHRS and CDR2 YFSETQ. The CDR3 DNA reads as TGCGCCAGCAGCTACGGGATTAGCCTCGATGAGCAGTTCTTC. It specifies CASSYGISLDEQFF.

This clonotype has more than one count but fewer than ten. V gene TRBV29-1 combines with J gene TRBJ1-5; 9 nucleotides line up with TRBD1. Germline V gene sequence: CDR1 SQVTM, CDR2 ANQGSEA. This CDR3 contains 16 residues. V lost 4 bases to trimming and J lost 3 bases; unmatched junction nucleotides: 10. The CDR3 region has the DNA TGCAGCGTTGTGGACGGACAGGGGCGCTCCAATCAGCCCCAGCATTTT. Encoded protein: CSVVDGQGRSNQPQHF.

CDR3: CASSSARSGQPQHF. The CDR3 bases are TGTGCCAGCAGCTCGGCGAGGTCGGGTCAGCCCCAGCATTTT. The chain couples TRBV3-1 to TRBJ1-5; D remains ambiguous. Trimming cost V 5 bases and J 6 bases, with 14 bases left between them. Germline loops: CDR1 LGHDT, CDR2 YNNKEL (reference sequence). This CDR3 has 14 residues.

This clonotype was detected ten times or more. The chain links TRBV6-5 to TRBJ1-2; no reliable D call. This CDR3 has 10 residues. In germline, CDR1 is MNHEY, CDR2 SVGAGI. V lost 10 bases and J 6 bases, leaving 9 bases between the germline ends. CDR3 sequence: CATAGNGYTF. The CDR3 DNA sequence: TGTGCCACCGCGGGGAATGGCTACACCTTC.

This clonotype showed up many times. V usage is TRBV7-3 and J usage is TRBJ2-1, with D uncertain. V shed 5 bases and J shed 10 bases, with 18 bases lying between them. The CDR3 is 14 residues long. The germline gives CDR1 SGHTA, CDR2 FQGTGA. This CDR3 reads CASSPSGSLREQFF. The CDR3 DNA reads TGTGCCAGCAGCCCGTCCGGGTCCTTGAGGGAGCAGTTCTTC.

This clonotype was counted ten times or more. The V gene is TRBV28, the J gene TRBJ2-3, with D uncertain. With 5 bases removed from V and 10 bases from J, the gap between germline ends came to 13 bases. Germline V lookup: CDR1 MDHEN, CDR2 SYDVKM. CDR3 length: 12 amino acids. The CDR3 DNA follows: TGTGCCAGCAGTGCTCTTGAACGGGCGCAGTATTTT. Translating it yields CASSALERAQYF.

There are a few counts of this clonotype. The V and J genes are TRBV10-3 and TRBJ1-1, with 9 bases matching TRBD1. Germline V gene lookup returns CDR1 ENHRY and CDR2 SYGVKD. J gave up 6 bases and V 6 bases, and 8 bases lay outside the gene matches. The CDR3 has 14 residues. CDR3 sequence (DNA): TGTGCCATCAGGGACGACAGGGGGGCATCTGAAGCTTTCTTT. Translating it yields CAIRDDRGASEAFF.

This clonotype was seen ten or more times. V is TRBV7-2 and J is TRBJ1-1; 8 nucleotides agree with TRBD1. The CDR3 has 15 amino acids. Germline values: CDR1 SGHTA, CDR2 FQGNSA. V shed 6 bases and J 11 bases; nucleotides not matched to a gene: 17. The CDR3 here is CASRSTRETGERAFF. DNA of the CDR3: TGTGCCAGCAGATCCACCCGAGAGACAGGGGAGCGGGCTTTCTTT.

The sample holds a few counts of this clonotype. The chain uses TRBV18 and TRBJ1-5, with D possibly being TRBD1 (6 bases). Trimming cost V 3 bases and J 7 bases, with 13 bases left between them. From germline, CDR1 is KGHSH and CDR2 LQKENI. This CDR3 is 14 amino acids long. CDR3 protein: CASSPGGPGQPQHF. CDR3 in DNA: TGTGCCAGCTCACCTGGGGGGCCCGGGCAGCCCCAGCATTTT. The variable domain in full, completed from reference TRBV18 and TRBJ1-5, reads NAGVMQNPRHLVRRRGQEARLRCSPMKGHSHVYWYRQLPEEGLKFMVYLQKENIIDESGMPKERFSAEFPKEGPSILRIQQVVRGDSAAYFCASSPGGPGQPQHFGDGTRLSIL.

This chain links TRBV4-3 with TRBJ2-7; D possibly corresponds to TRBD1 (6 bases). V was cut by 4 bases and J by 0 bases, with 13 bases left in between. The CDR3 has 15 residues. Germline V gives CDR1 LGHNA, CDR2 YSLEER. In nucleotides, the CDR3 is TGCGCCAGCAGCCGGGACAAGGCCCTCTCCTACGAGCAGTACTTC. Its protein is CASSRDKALSYEQYF.

This clonotype was detected ten times or more. The chain carries TRBV29-1 and TRBJ1-1, with 7 positions matching TRBD1. The ends lost 3 bases at V and 5 bases at J; junction bases unmatched: 9. CDR3 size: 14 residues. The germline V gene has CDR1 SQVTM and CDR2 ANQGSEA. CDR3 amino acids: CSVEKTGRKTEAFF. The CDR3 DNA reads TGCAGCGTTGAGAAGACAGGGCGAAAAACTGAAGCTTTCTTT. Full variable domain (remainder filled in from reference TRBV29-1 and TRBJ1-1): SAVISQKPSRDICQRGTSLTIQCQVDSQVTMMFWYRQQPGQSLTLIATANQGSEATYESGFVIDKFPISRPNLTFSTLTVSNMSPEDSSIYLCSVEKTGRKTEAFFGQGTRLTVV.

This clonotype showed up just a few times. The chain recombines TRBV15 with TRBJ1-2; no reliable D call. Germline V gives CDR1 LNHNV, CDR2 YYDKDF (reference sequence). The V and J ends lost 1 base and 2 bases respectively, with 2 bases between them. CDR3 size: 12 residues. CDR3 DNA: TGTGCCACCAGCAGAGGAAACTATGGCTACACCTTC. Its translation is CATSRGNYGYTF.

The table lists this clonotype with a few counts. The chain combines TRBV11-3 with TRBJ2-1; 11 bases match TRBD2. CDR1 and CDR2 from the germline V gene are SGHNT and YENEEA. The CDR3 extends over 16 amino acids. Trimming at V came to 4 bases and at J to 5 bases, leaving 7 bases not matched to a gene. CDR3 bases: TGTGCCAGCAGCTCCGGGACTAGCGGTTCGGACAATGAGCAGTTCTTC. This codes for CASSSGTSGSDNEQFF.

J is TRBJ2-7 and V is TRBV7-2; weak D call: TRBD2 (7 bases). Germline assignment: CDR1 SGHTA and CDR2 FQGNSA. V shed 6 bases and J shed 4 bases, with 22 bases lying between them. The CDR3 spans 16 residues. The CDR3 DNA reads as TGTGCCAGCAGGGCTTTAGGGGGGGGCCACAGGTACGAGCAGTACTTC. Protein product: CASRALGGGHRYEQYF.

The chain is built from TRBV6-1 and TRBJ2-5, with D possibly matching TRBD1 (5 bases). The CDR3 runs 14 residues. Germline V gives CDR1 MNHNS, CDR2 SASEGT. The V end lost 2 bases, the J end lost 5 bases, and 12 bases lay between the germline ends. This chain's CDR3 is CASSETAGSETQYF. CDR3 nucleotides: TGTGCCAGCAGTGAAACGGCAGGGTCGGAGACCCAGTACTTC.

This clonotype was detected only a few times. The chain couples TRBV6-5 to TRBJ1-4; D is possibly TRBD1 (5 bases). Germline V gene sequence: CDR1 MNHEY, CDR2 SVGAGI. V gave up 4 bases and J gave up 3 bases, with 12 bases separating them. This CDR3 region has 15 residues. The CDR3 spells CASSWDSSANEKLFF. In nucleotides, the CDR3 is TGTGCCAGCAGTTGGGACTCTAGCGCTAATGAAAAACTGTTTTTT.

V is TRBV5-6 and J is TRBJ2-4; D is perhaps TRBD1 (5 bases). V shed 4 bases and J shed 9 bases, with 14 bases lying between them. Germline assignment: CDR1 SGHDT and CDR2 YYEEEE. The CDR3 consists of 13 residues. The CDR3 sequence is CASSPRVLGIQYF. CDR3 sequence (DNA): TGTGCCAGCAGCCCCAGGGTTCTCGGCATTCAGTACTTC.

This clonotype was counted only a few times. The rearrangement links TRBV6-1 to TRBJ2-3; D uncertain. The CDR3 runs to 13 residues. Per germline, CDR1 MNHNS and CDR2 SASEGT. The V and J ends lost 8 bases and 4 bases respectively, with 13 bases between them. The CDR3 coding sequence is TGTGCCAGCGGCAACAACGGCGCAGATACGCAGTATTTT. This encodes CASGNNGADTQYF.

This clonotype was observed many times. One end of the junction fails to match germline, which may point to a read error. This sequence joins TRBV7-7 and TRBJ2-1; 11 positions match TRBD2. From germline, CDR1 is SSHAT and CDR2 FNYEAQ (reference sequence). The CDR3 sequence is 15 residues long. For the CDR3, the DNA is TGTGCTAGCAGCCCGACTAGCGGGGCCTACAATGAGCAGTTCTTC. It translates to CASSPTSGAYNEQFF.

This clonotype was seen more than once but under ten times. The chain links TRBV27 to TRBJ1-1; 7 nucleotides match TRBD1. The CDR3 consists of 13 residues. Germline CDR1 reads MNHEY; CDR2 reads SMNVEV (reference sequence). Unmatched junction bases numbered 11, after V lost 7 bases and J lost 9 bases. This CDR3 reads CASMDRFGEKAFF. The DNA for the CDR3 is TGTGCCAGCATGGACAGGTTCGGTGAAAAAGCTTTCTTT.

The gene calls are TRBV12-5 and TRBJ1-5, with D possibly being TRBD1 (5 bases). The germline V gene has CDR1 LGHNT and CDR2 FRNRAP. The CDR3 runs to 16 residues. The V end lost 5 bases, the J end lost 3 bases, and 17 bases lay between the germline ends. CDR3 bases: TGTGCTAGTGGTCTCCAAAGGACGGGGCCCAATCAGCCCCAGCATTTT. Protein product: CASGLQRTGPNQPQHF. Full variable domain (missing parts from reference TRBV12-5 and TRBJ1-5): DARVTQTPRHKVTEMGQEVTMRCQPILGHNTVFWYRQTMMQGLELLAYFRNRAPLDDSGMPKDRFSAEMPDATLATLKIQPSEPRDSAVYFCASGLQRTGPNQPQHFGDGTRLSIL.

Many counts were recorded for this clonotype. V gene TRBV2 combines with J gene TRBJ2-7, with D tentatively TRBD1 (6 bases). Germline values: CDR1 SNHLY, CDR2 FYNNEI. This CDR3 comprises 12 residues. V shed 5 bases and J shed 2 bases, with 7 bases lying between them. CDR3 DNA sequence: TGTGCCAGCAGTAGACAGGCCTACGAGCAGTACTTC. This gives the protein CASSRQAYEQYF.

This clonotype showed up many times. The rearrangement links TRBV19 to TRBJ2-2; TRBD2 aligns across 7 bases. Trimming at V came to 6 bases and at J to 3 bases, leaving 7 bases not matched to a gene. This CDR3 is 15 amino acids long. CDR1 and CDR2 (germline): LNHDA, SQIVND (reference sequence). The CDR3 DNA follows: TGTGCCAGTAGCCCTGCGGGAGCGGACACCGGGGAGCTGTTTTTT. It encodes CASSPAGADTGELFF.

This clonotype was seen repeatedly, ten times or more. CDR3 nucleotides: TGTGCCAGCAGCGTAGGGCGGGGCCCGACAGATACGCAGTATTTT. Its translation: CASSVGRGPTDTQYF. The chain carries TRBV9 and TRBJ2-3; the D gene is possibly TRBD2 (6 bases). Trimming took 0 bases from V and 3 from J, leaving 11 bases between them. CDR3 length equals 15 residues. Germline V CDR1 and CDR2: SGDLS, YYNGEE. The full variable domain, completed using reference TRBV9 and TRBJ2-3, is DSGVTQTPKHLITATGQRVTLRCSPRSGDLSVYWYQQSLDQGLQFLIQYYNGEERAKGNILERFSAQQFPDLHSELNLSSLELGDSALYFCASSVGRGPTDTQYFGPGTRLTVL.

This clonotype was seen a handful of times. This CDR3 reads CSARDRGGSRTGELFF. The CDR3 nucleotides read TGCAGTGCTAGAGATCGAGGGGGCTCCAGGACCGGGGAGCTGTTTTTT. The V call is TRBV20-1, the J call TRBJ2-2, with TRBD1 matching 7 bases. CDR1 and CDR2 (germline): DFQATT, SNEGSKA (reference sequence). V lost 0 bases to trimming and J lost 5 bases; unmatched junction nucleotides: 9. The CDR3 is 16 amino acids.